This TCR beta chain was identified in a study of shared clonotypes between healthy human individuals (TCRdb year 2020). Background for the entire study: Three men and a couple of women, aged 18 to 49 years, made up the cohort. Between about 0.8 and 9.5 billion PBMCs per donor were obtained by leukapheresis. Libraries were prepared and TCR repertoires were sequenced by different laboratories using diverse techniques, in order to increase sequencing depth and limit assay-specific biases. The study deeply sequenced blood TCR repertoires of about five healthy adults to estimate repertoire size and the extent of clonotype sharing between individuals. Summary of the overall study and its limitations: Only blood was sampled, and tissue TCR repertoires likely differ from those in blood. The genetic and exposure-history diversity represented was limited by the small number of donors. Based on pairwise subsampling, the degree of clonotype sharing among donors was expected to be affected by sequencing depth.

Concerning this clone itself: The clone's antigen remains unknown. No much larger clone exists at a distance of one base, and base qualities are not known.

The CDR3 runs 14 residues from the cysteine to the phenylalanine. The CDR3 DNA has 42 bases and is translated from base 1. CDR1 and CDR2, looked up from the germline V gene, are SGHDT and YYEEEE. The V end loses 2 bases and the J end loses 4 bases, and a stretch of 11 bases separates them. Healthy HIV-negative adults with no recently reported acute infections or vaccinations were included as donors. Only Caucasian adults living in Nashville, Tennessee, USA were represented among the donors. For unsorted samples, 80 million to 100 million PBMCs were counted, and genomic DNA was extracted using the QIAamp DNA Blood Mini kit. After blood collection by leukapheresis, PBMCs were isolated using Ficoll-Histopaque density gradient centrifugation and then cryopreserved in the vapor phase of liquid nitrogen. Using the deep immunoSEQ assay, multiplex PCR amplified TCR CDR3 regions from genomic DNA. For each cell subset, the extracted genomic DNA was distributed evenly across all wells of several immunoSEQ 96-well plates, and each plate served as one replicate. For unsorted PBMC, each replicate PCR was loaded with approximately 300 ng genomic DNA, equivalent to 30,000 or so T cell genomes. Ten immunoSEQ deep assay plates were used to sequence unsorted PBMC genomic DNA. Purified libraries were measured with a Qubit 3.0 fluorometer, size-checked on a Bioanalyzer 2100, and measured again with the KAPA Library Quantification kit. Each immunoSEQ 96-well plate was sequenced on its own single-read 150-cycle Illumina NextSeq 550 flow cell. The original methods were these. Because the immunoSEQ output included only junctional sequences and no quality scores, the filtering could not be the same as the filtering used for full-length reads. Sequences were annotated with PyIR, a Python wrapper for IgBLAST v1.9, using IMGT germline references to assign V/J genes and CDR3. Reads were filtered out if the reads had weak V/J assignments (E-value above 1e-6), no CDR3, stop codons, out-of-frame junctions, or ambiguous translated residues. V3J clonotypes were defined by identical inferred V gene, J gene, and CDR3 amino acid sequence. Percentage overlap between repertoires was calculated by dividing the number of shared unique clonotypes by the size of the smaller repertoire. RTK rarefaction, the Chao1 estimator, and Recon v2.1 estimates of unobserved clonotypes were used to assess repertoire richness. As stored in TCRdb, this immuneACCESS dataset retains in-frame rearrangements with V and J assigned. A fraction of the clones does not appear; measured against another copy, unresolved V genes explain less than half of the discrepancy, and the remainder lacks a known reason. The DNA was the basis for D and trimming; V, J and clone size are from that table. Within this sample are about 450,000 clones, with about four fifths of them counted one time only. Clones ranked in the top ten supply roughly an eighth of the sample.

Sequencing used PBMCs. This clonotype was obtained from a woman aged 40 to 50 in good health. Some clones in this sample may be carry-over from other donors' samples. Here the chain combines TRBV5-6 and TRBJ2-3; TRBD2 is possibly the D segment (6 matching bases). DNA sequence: TGTGCCAGCAGCTTCCAACTAGCCTCAGATACGCAGTATTTT. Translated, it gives CASSFQLASDTQYF.